The 26 T cell receptor beta chains below were found in one sample sequenced in a study of blood T cell repertoires in COVID-19. Profiled with immunoSEQ multiplex PCR; TCRdb holds only in-frame clones, not every one. This sample has 55,000 to 65,000 clones, with around 91% found just once. Sequences were obtained from peripheral blood. These receptors all stem from a woman in her sixties or seventies with active COVID-19.

The V and J genes are TRBV6-4 and TRBJ1-1; possibly TRBD1 for D (5 bases). V was clipped by 2 bases and J by 4 bases, with 8 bases between them. The CDR3 is 13 amino acids. The germline CDR1 and CDR2 sequences are MRHNA and SNTAGT. CDR3 residues: CASSDQGGTEAFF. The CDR3, as DNA: TGTGCCAGCAGTGACCAGGGAGGCACTGAAGCTTTCTTT.

This chain uses TRBV5-5 with TRBJ2-7; D perhaps matches TRBD1 (5 bases). The length of the CDR3 is 15 residues. Trimming pared 1 base from V and 2 bases from J, leaving 13 bases between. The germline CDR1 and CDR2 sequences are SGHKS and YYEKEE (reference sequence). CDR3 DNA sequence: TGTGCCAGCAGCTTGCAGGGTACTCGTGCCTACGAGCAGTACTTC. Translation gives CASSLQGTRAYEQYF.

The chain couples TRBV5-8 to TRBJ1-4; 8 nucleotides line up with TRBD1. Germline CDR1 reads SGHTS; CDR2 reads YDEGEE. Losses at the gene ends were 4 bases for V and 5 bases for J; bases not matched to a gene: 7. This CDR3 comprises 15 residues. The CDR3 region has the DNA TGTGCCAGCAGCCCGTTGACAGGGGTGAATGAAAAACTGTTTTTT. Translating it yields CASSPLTGVNEKLFF.

Only a few counts were recorded for this clone. The chain links TRBV5-4 to TRBJ2-5; 8 bases align to TRBD1. Germline CDR1 reads SGHNT; CDR2 reads YYREEE (reference sequence). V dropped 1 base and J dropped 2; count of bases not matched to a gene: 4. The CDR3 runs to 15 residues. In DNA form, the CDR3 reads TGTGCCAGCAGCTTGCCAGGGACAGGACAAGAGACCCAGTACTTC. This codes for CASSLPGTGQETQYF.

This chain connects TRBV4-2 to TRBJ2-5, with unresolved D. The CDR3 has 13 amino acids. Germline loops: CDR1 LGHNA, CDR2 YNFKEQ. The V and J ends lost 5 bases and 2 bases respectively, with 9 bases between them. The CDR3 loop reads CASSSEIQETQYF. The CDR3 DNA follows: TGTGCCAGCAGCTCCGAGATTCAAGAGACCCAGTACTTC.

V is TRBV27 and J is TRBJ1-3; D may be TRBD1 (6 bases). Germline V gene lookup returns CDR1 MNHEY and CDR2 SMNVEV (reference sequence). The CDR3 runs to 16 residues. Trimming removed 6 bases at V and 0 bases at J, with 15 bases between. The CDR3 DNA sequence: TGTGCCAGCAGGTTCACAGGGAGGGACTCTGGAAACACCATATATTTT. Translation gives CASRFTGRDSGNTIYF.

V gene TRBV30 combines with J gene TRBJ1-5; D remains ambiguous. This CDR3 is built from 13 residues. Germline values: CDR1 GTSNPN, CDR2 SVGIG (reference sequence). The germline V and J ends were trimmed by 1 base and 3 bases, with 7 bases remaining between them. This CDR3 reads CAWSGADNQPQHF. DNA for the CDR3: TGTGCCTGGAGTGGGGCAGACAATCAGCCCCAGCATTTT.

The genes are TRBV19 and TRBJ2-5; a weak D match, TRBD1 (5 bases). From germline, CDR1 is LNHDA and CDR2 SQIVND (reference sequence). The CDR3 is 14 residues long. V lost 2 bases, J lost 1 base, and 8 bases lay in between. The CDR3 is CASSIRQSQETQYF. In DNA, the CDR3 is TGTGCCAGTAGTATAAGACAGAGCCAAGAGACCCAGTACTTC. Full variable domain (remainder filled in from reference TRBV19 and TRBJ2-5): DGGITQSPKYLFRKEGQNVTLSCEQNLNHDAMYWYRQDPGQGLRLIYYSQIVNDFQKGDIAEGYSVSREKKESFPLTVTSAQKNPTAFYLCASSIRQSQETQYFGPGTRLLVL.

The rearrangement links TRBV5-8 to TRBJ2-3; 9 bases line up with TRBD1. The V segment lost 10 bases and the J segment 0 bases; nucleotides outside the gene matches: 3. The germline V gene has CDR1 SGHTS and CDR2 YDEGEE. CDR3 length: 13 amino acids. The CDR3 DNA sequence: TGTGCCCCCGGACAGGGGAGCACAGATACGCAGTATTTT. It yields the protein CAPGQGSTDTQYF.

V usage is TRBV7-3 and J usage is TRBJ2-1, with TRBD1 matching 8 bases. The CDR3 is 15 amino acids. V trimming: 2 bases; J trimming: 6 bases; junction bases outside the gene matches: 6. CDR1 and CDR2 from the germline V gene are SGHTA and FQGTGA. The CDR3: CASSLLGTGLNEQFF. The CDR3 nucleotides read TGTGCCAGCAGCTTACTGGGGACAGGACTCAATGAGCAGTTCTTC.

The chain employs TRBV20-1 and TRBJ2-2; 7 nucleotides agree with TRBD1. The CDR3 consists of 12 residues. CDR1 DFQATT and CDR2 SNEGSKA come from the germline V gene (reference sequence). With V trimmed by 5 bases and J by 6 bases, 3 bases remained unmatched. The DNA of the CDR3 is TGCAGTGCTGGTGGGACAGCCGGGGAGCTGTTTTTT. It yields the protein CSAGGTAGELFF.

This chain links TRBV10-3 with TRBJ2-2; 7 positions match TRBD2. The germline V gene encodes CDR1 ENHRY and CDR2 SYGVKD. The CDR3 is 14 residues long. The V gene end was trimmed by 6 bases and the J gene end by 5 bases; junction bases not matched to a gene: 6. In DNA, the CDR3 is TGTGCCATCAGACCGGGACTAAAGACCGGGGAGCTGTTTTTT. This sequence encodes CAIRPGLKTGELFF.

The rearrangement links TRBV19 to TRBJ2-4; TRBD1 might be the D (5 bases). The CDR3 has 13 residues. CDR1 and CDR2 from the germline V gene are LNHDA and SQIVND (reference sequence). V lost 7 bases, J lost 6 bases, and 13 bases lay in between. CDR3 sequence (DNA): TGTGCCAGTAATGGGGCGGCGAGAAACATTCAGTACTTC. Encoded protein: CASNGAARNIQYF.

The V and J genes are TRBV6-2 or TRBV6-3 and TRBJ2-1; TRBD1 might be the D (5 bases). Trimming left V 5 bases short and J 1 base short, with 12 bases between. Germline loops: CDR1 MNHEY, CDR2 SVGEGT. This CDR3 region has 15 residues. The CDR3, as DNA: TGTGCCAGCAGTATCTGGGGCCTTTCCTACAATGAGCAGTTCTTC. This gives the protein CASSIWGLSYNEQFF.

The rearrangement uses TRBV9 and TRBJ2-1; 8 bases line up with TRBD1. This CDR3 is built from 15 residues. Germline V gene sequence: CDR1 SGDLS, CDR2 YYNGEE. With V trimmed by 3 bases and J by 6 bases, 8 bases remained unmatched. For the CDR3, the DNA is TGTGCCAGCAGCGGATCACAGGGGGTTGTCAATGAGCAGTTCTTC. This sequence encodes CASSGSQGVVNEQFF.

V usage is TRBV18 and J usage is TRBJ1-2; no definite D call. V lost 6 bases, J lost 6 bases, and 14 bases lay in between. The CDR3 is 13 residues long. Looked up from germline, CDR1 is KGHSH and CDR2 is LQKENI. CDR3 region: CASSTRRRDGYTF. The CDR3 bases are TGTGCCAGCTCGACCAGAAGGAGGGATGGCTACACCTTC.

This chain links TRBV10-2 with TRBJ1-2; D gene uncertain. Germline-derived CDR1 and CDR2 are WSHSY and SAAADI. The CDR3 contains 14 residues. Trimming pared 2 bases from V and 0 bases from J, leaving 7 bases between. CDR3 nucleotides: TGCGCCAGCAGTGAGGTGGCCCCTAACTATGGCTACACCTTC. Translation: CASSEVAPNYGYTF.

The V gene is TRBV5-5, the J gene TRBJ2-7, with D hard to call. Per the germline V gene, CDR1 is SGHKS and CDR2 is YYEKEE (reference sequence). Trimming shortened V by 0 bases and J by 2 bases, and 6 bases separated the two germline ends. The CDR3 is 13 residues long. The DNA of the CDR3 is TGTGCCAGCAGCTTGGATCAGGCCTACGAGCAGTACTTC. It specifies CASSLDQAYEQYF.

CDR3 sequence: CATSGLQGSYNEQFF. The CDR3 DNA sequence: TGTGCCACAAGCGGTCTACAGGGGTCCTACAATGAGCAGTTCTTC. This rearrangement joins TRBV25-1 to TRBJ2-1, with 7 bases identical to TRBD1. Unmatched junction bases numbered 10, after V lost 10 bases and J lost 1 base. Germline loops: CDR1 MGHDK, CDR2 SYGVNS. The CDR3 consists of 15 residues.

This clone was counted only a few times. The chain employs TRBV11-2 and TRBJ1-2; TRBD1 aligns across 7 bases. The junction had 10 bases not matched to a gene; V was cut back by 5 bases and J by 4 bases. Germline CDR1 is SGHAT and CDR2 is FQNNGV. The CDR3 length is 15 residues. CDR3 protein: CASSPGTETGYGYTF. CDR3 coding DNA: TGTGCCAGCAGCCCCGGGACAGAGACGGGCTATGGCTACACCTTC.

The chain carries TRBV7-2 and TRBJ2-7; D may be TRBD1 (5 bases). The CDR3 totals 13 residues. The germline V and J ends were trimmed by 6 bases and 7 bases, with 16 bases remaining between them. Germline CDR1 and CDR2: SGHTA and FQGNSA. The CDR3 loop reads CASSVVAGREQYF. CDR3 nucleotide sequence: TGTGCCAGCAGTGTAGTGGCAGGGCGGGAGCAGTACTTC. Full variable domain (outside the CDR3, taken from reference TRBV7-2 and TRBJ2-7): GAGVSQSPSNKVTEKGKDVELRCDPISGHTALYWYRQSLGQGLEFLIYFQGNSAPDKSGLPSDRFSAERTGGSVSTLTIQRTQQEDSAVYLCASSVVAGREQYFGPGTRLTVT.

This sequence joins TRBV4-2 and TRBJ2-1; TRBD2 aligns across 8 bases. The CDR3 sequence is 16 residues long. Germline V lookup: CDR1 LGHNA, CDR2 YNFKEQ. The J segment lost 5 bases and the V segment lost 3 bases, leaving 9 bases of the junction unmatched. CDR3 nucleotides: TGTGCCAGCAGCCAGCCGGCGGGGGGAAGAAACAATGAGCAGTTCTTC. This translates into CASSQPAGGRNNEQFF.

The V gene is TRBV6-5, the J gene TRBJ1-5; D not resolved. Germline assignment: CDR1 MNHEY and CDR2 SVGAGI. Deletions cut 2 bases from V and 4 bases from J, with 6 bases between. This CDR3 has 13 amino acids. CDR3 sequence: CASSYAGNQPQHF. The CDR3 DNA follows: TGTGCCAGCAGTTACGCGGGGAATCAGCCCCAGCATTTT.

The gene calls are TRBV7-2 and TRBJ2-2, with D tentatively TRBD2 (5 bases). The CDR3 has 15 amino acids. V was pared by 5 bases and J by 7 bases, with 17 bases between. The germline V gene encodes CDR1 SGHTA and CDR2 FQGNSA. The CDR3 region has the DNA TGTGCCAGCAGCCTTGCCGGGCCGAGCGGCGGGGAGCTGTTTTTT. Protein sequence: CASSLAGPSGGELFF. The full variable domain, rest sourced from reference TRBV7-2 and TRBJ2-2, is GAGVSQSPSNKVTEKGKDVELRCDPISGHTALYWYRQSLGQGLEFLIYFQGNSAPDKSGLPSDRFSAERTGGSVSTLTIQRTQQEDSAVYLCASSLAGPSGGELFFGEGSRLTVL.

This chain connects TRBV4-1 to TRBJ2-1; TRBD1 agrees at 8 bases. CDR3 size: 15 residues. Per germline, CDR1 MGHRA and CDR2 YSYEKL. The trim removed 1 base at V and 4 bases at J, leaving 3 bases unmatched. CDR3 nucleotides: TGCGCCAGCAGCCAAGGGACAGGGAAGTACAATGAGCAGTTCTTC. This gives the protein CASSQGTGKYNEQFF.

The chain carries TRBV2 and TRBJ1-4, with TRBD1 matching over 10 bases. J gave up 7 bases and V 9 bases, and 8 bases lay outside the gene matches. This CDR3 contains 14 residues. Looked up from germline, CDR1 is SNHLY and CDR2 is FYNNEI. The CDR3 DNA sequence: TGTGCCAGGAGTCCGGGACAGGGGAGTGAAAAACTGTTTTTT. Its protein is CARSPGQGSEKLFF.